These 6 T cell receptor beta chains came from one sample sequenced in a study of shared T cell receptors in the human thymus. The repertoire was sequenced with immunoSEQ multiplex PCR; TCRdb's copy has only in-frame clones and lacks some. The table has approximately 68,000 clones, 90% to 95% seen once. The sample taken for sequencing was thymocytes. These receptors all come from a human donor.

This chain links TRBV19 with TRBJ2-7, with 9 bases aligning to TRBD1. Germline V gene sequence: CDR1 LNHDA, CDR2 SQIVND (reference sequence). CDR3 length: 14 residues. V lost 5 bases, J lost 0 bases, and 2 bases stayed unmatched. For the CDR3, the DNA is TGTGCCAGTAGTTGGACAGGGGTCTCCTACGAGCAGTACTTC. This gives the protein CASSWTGVSYEQYF.

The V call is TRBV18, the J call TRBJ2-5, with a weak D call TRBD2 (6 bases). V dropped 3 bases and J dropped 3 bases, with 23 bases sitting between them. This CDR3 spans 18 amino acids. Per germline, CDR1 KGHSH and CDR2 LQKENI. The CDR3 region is CASSPTEVGGMEEETQYF. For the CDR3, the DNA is TGTGCCAGCTCACCGACGGAGGTCGGAGGGATGGAGGAAGAGACCCAGTACTTC.

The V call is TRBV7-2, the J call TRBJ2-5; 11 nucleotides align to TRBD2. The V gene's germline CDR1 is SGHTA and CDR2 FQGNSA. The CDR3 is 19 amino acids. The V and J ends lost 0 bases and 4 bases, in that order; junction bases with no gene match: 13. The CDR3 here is CASSLAYGLAGGEGETQYF. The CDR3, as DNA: TGTGCCAGCAGCTTAGCCTACGGGCTAGCGGGGGGCGAGGGAGAGACCCAGTACTTC.

CDR3 sequence reads: CAGAEAGPNYEQYF. The DNA for the CDR3 is TGCGCCGGGGCCGAAGCGGGGCCCAACTACGAGCAGTACTTC. The chain uses TRBV5-1 and TRBJ2-7, with 7 bases lining up with TRBD2. CDR3 length equals 14 residues. The V gene's germline CDR1 is SGHRS and CDR2 YFSETQ. J gave up 3 bases and V 10 bases, and 13 bases lay outside the gene matches.

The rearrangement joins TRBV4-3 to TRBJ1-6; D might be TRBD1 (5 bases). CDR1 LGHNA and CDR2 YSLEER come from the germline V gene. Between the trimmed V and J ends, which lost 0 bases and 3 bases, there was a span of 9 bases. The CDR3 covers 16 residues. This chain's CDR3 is CASSQDGGGYNSPLHF. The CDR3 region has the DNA TGCGCCAGCAGCCAAGATGGGGGGGGCTATAATTCACCCCTCCACTTT.

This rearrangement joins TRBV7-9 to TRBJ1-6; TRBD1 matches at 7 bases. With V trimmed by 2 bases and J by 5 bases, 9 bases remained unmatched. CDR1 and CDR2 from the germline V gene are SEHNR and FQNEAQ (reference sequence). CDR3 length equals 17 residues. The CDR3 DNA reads TGTGCCAGCAGCTTATATCGACAGGGATCTAATAATTCACCCCTCCACTTT. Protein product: CASSLYRQGSNNSPLHF. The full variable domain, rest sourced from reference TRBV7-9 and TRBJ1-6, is DTGVSQNPRHKITKRGQNVTFRCDPISEHNRLYWYRQTLGQGPEFLTYFQNEAQLEKSRLLSDRFSAERPKGSFSTLEIQRTEQGDSAMYLCASSLYRQGSNNSPLHFGNGTRLTVT.